This T cell receptor beta chain was found in a study of a mutant IDH1 vaccine in newly diagnosed glioma. Across the study: Sex distribution of treated patients was about 60% male and about 40% female; mean age was around 40 years. The therapy given earlier, which was standard therapy, consisted of radiotherapy, temozolomide, or both, and most of the patients received both.

Only a few counts were recorded for this clone. Its antigen is still unknown. The time point denotes: baseline, week 1 (first vaccination visit). Described treatment: pre-vaccination baseline after standard-of-care therapy. Study-level results: Patients showed vaccine-induced immune responses at a rate of around 93%.

Germline CDR1 reads PRHDT; CDR2 reads FYEKMQ (reference sequence). The CDR3 loop spans 13 amino acids. Trimming left V 7 bases short and J 7 bases short, with 16 bases between. Libraries were prepared by immunoSEQ multiplex PCR; TCRdb keeps only in-frame clonotypes and omits some of them. This sample has about 15,000 clones, with roughly nine tenths found just once. The sample was PBMCs, taken from a glioma patient treated with radiotherapy, temozolomide or both. The V gene is TRBV13, the J gene TRBJ1-1, with D perhaps matching TRBD1 (6 bases). This TCR was recovered from a woman between 40 and 50 years old with glioma. Some clones in this sample may be carry-over from other donors' samples. The CDR3 here is CASNNWTVGEAFF. The CDR3 DNA is TGTGCCAGCAACAATTGGACAGTGGGTGAAGCTTTCTTT.